The present T cell receptor beta chain was sequenced within a study of cytomegalovirus exposure and HLA in healthy donors. This clone was seen a few times. Researchers ran the PCR with 60 Vbeta and 13 Jbeta primers. Repertoires were generated with immunoSEQ multiplex PCR, while TCRdb's copy carries only in-frame clones and drops some. The repertoire holds some 190,000 clones, with about 85% as singletons. Sequenced sample: PBMCs. This receptor was identified in a boy aged 2 to 9 in good health and CMV-seronegative.

The CDR3 protein is CASSQARNTEAFF. The DNA of the CDR3 is TGCGCCAGCAGCCAAGCCAGGAACACTGAAGCTTTCTTT. J is TRBJ1-1 and V is TRBV4-1; D not certain. Germline lookup yields CDR1 MGHRA and CDR2 YSYEKL. This CDR3 region has 13 residues. V lost 1 base, J lost 1 base, and 4 bases lay in between.